This TCR beta chain was found in a study of blood T cells in healthy people across ages. CDR3 length equals 10 residues. Trimming took 7 bases from V and 12 from J, leaving 15 bases between them. CDR1 is SQVTM and CDR2 is ANQGSEA in the germline V gene. Study-wide points: Donors of long life had a larger count of naive CD4+ cells and greater diversity than aged donors.

In the case of this clonotype: Its antigen is currently unknown.

A second PCR of about 7 to 12 cycles used a sample-barcoded 5' primer and a J-beta primer mix. With 12 random nucleotides, a template-switch adaptor tagged each individual cDNA molecule. TCRdb reprocessed the 5' RACE reads via MiXCR and lists one record per CDR3 protein. The table records 780,000 or so distinct CDR3 sequences, 45% to 70% of them present only once. Donors each provided 8 to 10 milliliters of peripheral blood. Total RNA, at least 5.5 micrograms per sample, was extracted from PBMCs. The chain combines TRBV29-1 with TRBJ1-2, with D uncertain. Sequencing input: blood. This receptor was identified in a man aged 35 to 55 in good health. The CDR3, as DNA: TGCAGCGCTGAGGGAAAGGTGGACACCTTC. Its protein product is CSAEGKVDTF. Using reference TRBV29-1 and TRBJ1-2 for the parts outside the CDR3, the full variable domain is SAVISQKPSRDICQRGTSLTIQCQVDSQVTMMFWYRQQPGQSLTLIATANQGSEATYESGFVIDKFPISRPNLTFSTLTVSNMSPEDSSIYLCSAEGKVDTFGSGTRLTVV.